Sequencing of this T cell receptor beta chain was carried out in a study of blood T cell repertoires in COVID-19. Whole-study context: The United States, Italy and Spain supplied acute and convalescent COVID-19 samples. PBMCs, B-cell-depleted T cells, or T cells were the source of the cDNA or gDNA that made up the material.

Germline V gene sequence: CDR1 SGHKS, CDR2 YYEKEE (reference sequence). There are 15 residues in the CDR3. V lost 2 bases, J lost 2 bases, and 3 bases stayed unmatched. Original processing notes: Reference gene primer amplification in the assay estimated nucleated cell counts. Profiled with immunoSEQ multiplex PCR; TCRdb holds only in-frame clones, not every one. V and J calls and clone size are given by that table; D and trimming were obtained from the DNA. There are approximately 170,000 clones in the sample; 82% occur only once, and roughly 10% lies in the top ten. The chain links TRBV5-5 to TRBJ2-5; 10 positions agree with TRBD2. Material for sequencing was peripheral blood. This clonotype originated in an elderly woman with active or convalescent COVID-19. CDR3 sequence (DNA): TGTGCCAGCAGCTTTCCAGCGGGAGGGCAAGAGACCCAGTACTTC. Protein: CASSFPAGGQETQYF.